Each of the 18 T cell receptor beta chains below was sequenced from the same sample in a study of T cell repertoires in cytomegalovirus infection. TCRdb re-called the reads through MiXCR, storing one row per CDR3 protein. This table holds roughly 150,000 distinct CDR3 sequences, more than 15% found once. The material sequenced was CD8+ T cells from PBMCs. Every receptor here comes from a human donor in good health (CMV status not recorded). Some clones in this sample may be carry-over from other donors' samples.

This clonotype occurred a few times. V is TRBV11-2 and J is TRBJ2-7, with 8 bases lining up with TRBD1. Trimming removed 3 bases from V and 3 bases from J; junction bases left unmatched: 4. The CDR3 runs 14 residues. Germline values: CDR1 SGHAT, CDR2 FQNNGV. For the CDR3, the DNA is TGTGCCAGCAGCTTCGACAGGGGCCTCTACGAGCAGTACTTC. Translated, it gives CASSFDRGLYEQYF.

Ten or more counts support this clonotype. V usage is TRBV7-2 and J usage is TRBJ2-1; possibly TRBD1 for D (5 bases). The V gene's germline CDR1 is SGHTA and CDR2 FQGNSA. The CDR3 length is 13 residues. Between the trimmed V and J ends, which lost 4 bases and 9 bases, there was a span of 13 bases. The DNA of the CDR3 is TGTGCCAGCAGCTATCACCTAGGGGTTGAGCAGTTCTTC. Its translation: CASSYHLGVEQFF.

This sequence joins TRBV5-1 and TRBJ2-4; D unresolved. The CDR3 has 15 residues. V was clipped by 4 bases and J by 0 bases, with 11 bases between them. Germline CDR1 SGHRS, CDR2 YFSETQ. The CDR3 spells CASSPYLGAKNIQYF. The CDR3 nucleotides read TGCGCCAGCAGCCCCTACCTGGGAGCCAAAAACATTCAGTACTTC.

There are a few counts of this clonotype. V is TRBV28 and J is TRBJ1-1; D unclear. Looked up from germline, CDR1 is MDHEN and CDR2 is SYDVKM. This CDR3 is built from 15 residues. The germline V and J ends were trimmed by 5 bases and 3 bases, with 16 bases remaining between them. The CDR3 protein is CASSLFPRGDTEAFF. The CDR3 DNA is TGTGCCAGCAGTCTTTTTCCCCGGGGTGACACTGAAGCTTTCTTT.

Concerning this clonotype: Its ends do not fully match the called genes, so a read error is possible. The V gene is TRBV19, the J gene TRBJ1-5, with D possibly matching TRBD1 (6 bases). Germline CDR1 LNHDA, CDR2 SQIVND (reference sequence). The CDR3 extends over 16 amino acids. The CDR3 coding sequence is TGTGACAGTAACTCCCCGGGGCAGGGGTATGGTCAGCCCCAGCATTTT. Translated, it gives CDSNSPGQGYGQPQHF.

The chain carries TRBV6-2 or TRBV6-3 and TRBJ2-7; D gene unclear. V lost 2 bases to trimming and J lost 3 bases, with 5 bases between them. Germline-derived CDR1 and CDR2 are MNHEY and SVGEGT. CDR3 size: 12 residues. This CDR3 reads CASSYNNYEQYF. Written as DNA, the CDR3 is TGTGCCAGCAGTTACAATAACTACGAGCAGTACTTC.

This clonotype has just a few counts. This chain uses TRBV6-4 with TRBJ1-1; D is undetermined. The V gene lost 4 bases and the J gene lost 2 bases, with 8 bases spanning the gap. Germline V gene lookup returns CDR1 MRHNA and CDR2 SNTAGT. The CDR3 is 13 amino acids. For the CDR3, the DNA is TGTGCCAGCAGTGTCACCGGTAACACTGAAGCTTTCTTT. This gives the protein CASSVTGNTEAFF.

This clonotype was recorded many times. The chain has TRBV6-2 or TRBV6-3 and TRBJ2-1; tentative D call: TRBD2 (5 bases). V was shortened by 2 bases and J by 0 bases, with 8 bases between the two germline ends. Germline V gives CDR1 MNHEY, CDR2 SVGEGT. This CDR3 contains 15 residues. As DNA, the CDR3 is TGTGCCAGCAGTTACAGAGGGAGCTCCTACAATGAGCAGTTCTTC. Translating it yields CASSYRGSSYNEQFF.

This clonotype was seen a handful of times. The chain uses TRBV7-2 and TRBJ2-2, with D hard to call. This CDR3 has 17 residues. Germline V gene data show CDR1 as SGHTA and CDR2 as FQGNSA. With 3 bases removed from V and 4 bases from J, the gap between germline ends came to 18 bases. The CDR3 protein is CASSFPLRLDLTGELFF. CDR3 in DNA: TGTGCCAGCAGCTTTCCCCTGCGTCTAGATCTCACCGGGGAGCTGTTTTTT.

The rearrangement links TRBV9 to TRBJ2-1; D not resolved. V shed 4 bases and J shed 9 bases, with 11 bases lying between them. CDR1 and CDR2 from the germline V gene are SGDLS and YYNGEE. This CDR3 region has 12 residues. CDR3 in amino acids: CASSSPPAEQFF. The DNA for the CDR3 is TGTGCCAGCAGCTCCCCCCCGGCTGAGCAGTTCTTC.

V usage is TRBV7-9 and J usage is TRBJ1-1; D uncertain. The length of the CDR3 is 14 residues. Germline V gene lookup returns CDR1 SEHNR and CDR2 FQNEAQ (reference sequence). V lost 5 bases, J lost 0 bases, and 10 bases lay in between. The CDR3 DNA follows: TGTGCCAGCAGCCGAGGGAAAATGAACACTGAAGCTTTCTTT. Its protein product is CASSRGKMNTEAFF.

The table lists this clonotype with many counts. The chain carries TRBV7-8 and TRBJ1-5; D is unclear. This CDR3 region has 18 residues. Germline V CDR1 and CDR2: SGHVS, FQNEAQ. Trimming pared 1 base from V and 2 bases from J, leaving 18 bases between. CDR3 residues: CASSLGRLTGAGNQPQHF. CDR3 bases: TGTGCCAGCAGCTTAGGCAGGCTCACGGGTGCCGGCAATCAGCCCCAGCATTTT.

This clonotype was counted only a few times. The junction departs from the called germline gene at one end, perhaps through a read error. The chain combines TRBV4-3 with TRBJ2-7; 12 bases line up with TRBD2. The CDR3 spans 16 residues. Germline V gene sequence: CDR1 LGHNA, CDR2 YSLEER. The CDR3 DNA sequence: TGCGCCTGCAGCCAAGACCTAGCGGGAGGGGGTTACGAGCAGTACTTC. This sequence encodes CACSQDLAGGGYEQYF.

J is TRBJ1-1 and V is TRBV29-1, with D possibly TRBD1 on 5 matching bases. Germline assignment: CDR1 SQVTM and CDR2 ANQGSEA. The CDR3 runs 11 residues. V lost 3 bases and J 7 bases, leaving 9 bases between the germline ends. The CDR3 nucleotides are TGCAGCGTTGAGGGAAGGGGTGAAGCTTTCTTT. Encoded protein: CSVEGRGEAFF.

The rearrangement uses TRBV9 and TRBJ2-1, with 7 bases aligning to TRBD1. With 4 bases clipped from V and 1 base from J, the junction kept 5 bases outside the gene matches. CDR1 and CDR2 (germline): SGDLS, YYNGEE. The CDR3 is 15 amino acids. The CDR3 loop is CASSLRQGSYNEQFF. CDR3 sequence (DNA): TGTGCCAGCAGCCTTAGACAGGGTTCCTACAATGAGCAGTTCTTC.

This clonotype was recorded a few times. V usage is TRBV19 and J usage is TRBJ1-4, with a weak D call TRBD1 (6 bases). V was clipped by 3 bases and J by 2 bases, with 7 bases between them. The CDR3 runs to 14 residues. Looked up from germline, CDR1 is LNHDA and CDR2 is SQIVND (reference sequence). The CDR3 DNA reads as TGTGCCAGTAGTATGCAGGGGACTAATGAAAAACTGTTTTTT. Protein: CASSMQGTNEKLFF.

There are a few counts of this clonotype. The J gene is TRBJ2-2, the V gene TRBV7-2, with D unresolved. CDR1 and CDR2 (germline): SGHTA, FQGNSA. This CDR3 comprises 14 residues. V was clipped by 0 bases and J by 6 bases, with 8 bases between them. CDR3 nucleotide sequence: TGTGCCAGCAGCTTAGCGCGTAGACCCGGGGAGCTGTTTTTT. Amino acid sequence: CASSLARRPGELFF.

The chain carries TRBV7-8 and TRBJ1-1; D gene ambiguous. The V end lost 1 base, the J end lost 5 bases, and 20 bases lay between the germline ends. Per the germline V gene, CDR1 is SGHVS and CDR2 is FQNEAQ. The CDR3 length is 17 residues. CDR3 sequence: CASSLGSAGWFWTEAFF. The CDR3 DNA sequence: TGTGCCAGCAGCTTAGGGTCTGCGGGGTGGTTTTGGACTGAAGCTTTCTTT.